The 2 T cell receptor beta chains below come from one sample, sequenced in a study of synovial regulatory T cells in juvenile arthritis. Repertoires were generated with immunoSEQ multiplex PCR, while TCRdb's copy carries only in-frame clones and drops some. The record lists 9,000 to 10,000 clones, of which the ten most abundant hold roughly 2%. The sequenced material came from Treg cells from blood. Subset given: remaining (HLA-DR-negative) circulating blood Treg cells. These receptors originate from a donor between 2 and 29 years old with juvenile idiopathic arthritis.

The rearrangement links TRBV30 to TRBJ2-7; TCRdb proposes TRBD1, but this gene call is untestable without DNA. Germline V CDR1 and CDR2: GTSNPN, SVGIG (reference sequence). The CDR3 has 13 residues. The coding DNA is unavailable. CDR3: CAWSFGQNYEQYF.

This chain joins TRBV7-3 and TRBJ2-1; TCRdb lists TRBD2, though no DNA is available to test this call. Looked up from germline, CDR1 is SGHTA and CDR2 is FQGTGA. The CDR3 sequence is 17 residues long. The coding DNA is unavailable. This CDR3 is CASSLYGGTSGKNEQFF.